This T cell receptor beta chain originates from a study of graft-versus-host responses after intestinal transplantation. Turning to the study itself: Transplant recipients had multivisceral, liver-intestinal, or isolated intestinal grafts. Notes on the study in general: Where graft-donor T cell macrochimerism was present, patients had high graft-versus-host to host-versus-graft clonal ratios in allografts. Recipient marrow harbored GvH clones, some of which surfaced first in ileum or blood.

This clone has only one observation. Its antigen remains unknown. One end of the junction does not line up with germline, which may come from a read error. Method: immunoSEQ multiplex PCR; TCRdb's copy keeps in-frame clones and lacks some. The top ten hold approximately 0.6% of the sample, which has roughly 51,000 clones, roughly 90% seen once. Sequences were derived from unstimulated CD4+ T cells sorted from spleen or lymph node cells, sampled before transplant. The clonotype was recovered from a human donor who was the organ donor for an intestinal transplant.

The CDR3 reads CASSLEGRTNEQYF. CDR3 coding DNA: TGTGCTAGCAGCCTGGAGGGCCGGACAAACGAGCAGTACTTC. This sequence joins TRBV7-7 and TRBJ2-7; a weak D match, TRBD2 (6 bases). The CDR3 is made up of 14 amino acids. CDR1 SSHAT and CDR2 FNYEAQ come from the germline V gene (reference sequence).